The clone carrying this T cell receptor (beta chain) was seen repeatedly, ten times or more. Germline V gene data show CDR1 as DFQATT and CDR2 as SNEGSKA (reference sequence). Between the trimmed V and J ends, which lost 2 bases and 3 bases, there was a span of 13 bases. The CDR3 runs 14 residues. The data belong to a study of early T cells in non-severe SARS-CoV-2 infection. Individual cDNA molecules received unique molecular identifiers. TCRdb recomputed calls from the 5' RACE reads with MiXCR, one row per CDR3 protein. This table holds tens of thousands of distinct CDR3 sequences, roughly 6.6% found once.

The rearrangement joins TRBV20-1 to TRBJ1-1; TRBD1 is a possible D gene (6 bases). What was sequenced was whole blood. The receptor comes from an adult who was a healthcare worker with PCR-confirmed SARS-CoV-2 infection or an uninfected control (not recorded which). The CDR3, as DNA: TGCAGTGCTAGACGAGGGGGGAGTCACACTGAAGCTTTCTTT. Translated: CSARRGGSHTEAFF.